These T cell receptor beta chains were read from a single sample in a study of T cells in Graves' hyperthyroidism and ophthalmopathy. MiXCR was run by TCRdb on the multiplex PCR reads, yielding one entry per CDR3 protein. The sample lists about 540,000 distinct CDR3 sequences, around 45% occurring once. Material for sequencing was peripheral blood or thyroid tissue (not recorded which). These receptors all stem from a woman under 30 with Graves' hyperthyroidism. CDR3s include the opening cysteine and the closing phenylalanine or tryptophan. D genes are given only for firm matches. Rows may omit the clone size; those that give it use once, few, many or a size class.

J: TRBJ2-5; D: TRBD2; size: many; V: TRBV5-1; CDR3: CASSLAGTSGEETQYF; DNA: TGTGCCAGCAGTTTAGCCGGGACTAGCGGGGAAGAGACCCAGTACTTC
J: TRBJ1-5; D: .; size: .; V: TRBV7-6; CDR3: CASSHDQGVGQPQHF; DNA: TGTGCCAGCAGCCACGATCAAGGGGTAGGTCAGCCCCAGCATTTT
J: TRBJ1-1; D: .; size: .; V: TRBV29-1; CDR3: CSVGDLAFF; DNA: TGCAGCGTTGGGGATTTAGCTTTCTTT
J: TRBJ1-5; D: TRBD1; size: many; V: TRBV5-1; CDR3: CASSLGQGAQPQHF; DNA: TGCGCCAGCAGCTTGGGACAGGGGGCTCAGCCCCAGCATTTT
J: TRBJ2-6; D: TRBD2; size: .; V: TRBV7-2; CDR3: CASSGTSGLGRYVLTF; DNA: TGTGCCAGCAGCGGGACTAGCGGGTTGGGGCGCTACGTCCTGACTTTC
J: TRBJ2-7; D: TRBD2; size: few; V: TRBV20-1; CDR3: CSARDPGLGYNEQYF; DNA: TGCAGTGCTAGAGATCCGGGACTAGGCTACAATGAGCAGTACTTC
J: TRBJ2-5; D: .; size: many; V: TRBV10-3; CDR3: CAIKGESRGETQYF; DNA: TGTGCCATCAAAGGGGAATCTCGCGGAGAGACCCAGTACTTC
J: TRBJ2-7; D: .; size: .; V: TRBV29-1; CDR3: CSEGRGLYEQYF; DNA: TGCAGCGAGGGGAGGGGGCTGTACGAGCAGTACTTC
J: TRBJ1-5; D: .; size: many; V: TRBV19; CDR3: CASSTFRGRSNQPQHF; DNA: TGTGCCAGTAGTACCTTCAGGGGTCGAAGCAATCAGCCCCAGCATTTT
J: TRBJ1-5; D: .; size: .; V: TRBV12-3/TRBV12-4; CDR3: CASSLSSQHF; DNA: TGTGCCAGCAGTTTATCGTCCCAGCATTTT
J: TRBJ2-7; D: TRBD1; size: many; V: TRBV10-3; CDR3: CAIRGQGNNEQYF; DNA: TGTGCCATCAGGGGACAGGGGAACAACGAGCAGTACTTC
J: TRBJ2-3; D: .; size: .; V: TRBV6-5; CDR3: CASSYGTVTSTDTQYF; DNA: TGTGCCAGCAGTTACGGGACTGTTACTAGCACAGATACGCAGTATTTT
J: TRBJ2-5; D: .; size: many; V: TRBV7-9; CDR3: CASSLGLEEETQYF; DNA: TGTGCCAGCAGCTTAGGACTAGAGGAAGAGACCCAGTACTTC
J: TRBJ1-2; D: .; size: many; V: TRBV27; CDR3: CASRGRDSGYGYTF; DNA: TGTGCCAGCAGAGGGAGAGATAGCGGATATGGCTACACCTTC
J: TRBJ2-1; D: TRBD1; size: .; V: TRBV24-1; CDR3: CATSETGVDEQFF; DNA: TGTGCCACCAGTGAAACAGGGGTGGATGAGCAGTTCTTC
J: TRBJ2-5; D: .; size: many; V: TRBV5-1; CDR3: CASSLNRGRQETQYF; DNA: TGCGCCAGCAGCTTGAACCGGGGTCGTCAAGAGACCCAGTACTTC
J: TRBJ1-5; D: TRBD1; size: many; V: TRBV2; CDR3: CASSLLWDRDNQPQHF; DNA: TGTGCCAGCAGCCTCCTTTGGGACAGGGACAATCAGCCCCAGCATTTT
J: TRBJ2-7; D: TRBD2; size: .; V: TRBV7-6; CDR3: CASGWREGPYEQYF; DNA: TGTGCCAGTGGCTGGCGGGAGGGCCCCTACGAGCAGTACTTC
J: TRBJ2-2; D: TRBD2; size: many; V: TRBV24-1; CDR3: CATMKAGDTGELFF; DNA: TGTGCCACGATGAAGGCGGGGGACACCGGGGAGCTGTTTTTT
J: TRBJ1-5; D: TRBD1; size: many; V: TRBV6-2/TRBV6-3; CDR3: CASSYGGQSYSNQPQHF; DNA: TGTGCCAGCAGTTACGGGGGACAGTCTTATAGCAATCAGCCCCAGCATTTT
J: TRBJ1-4; D: .; size: few; V: TRBV30; CDR3: CAWSRSATNEKLFF; DNA: TGTGCCTGGAGCCGATCTGCAACTAATGAAAAACTGTTTTTT
J: TRBJ1-1; D: .; size: many; V: TRBV5-1; CDR3: CASSGQATNTEAFF; DNA: TGCGCCAGCAGCGGTCAGGCGACGAACACTGAAGCTTTCTTT
J: TRBJ1-3; D: TRBD1; size: many; V: TRBV5-1; CDR3: CASSFTPAGQALGNTIYF; DNA: TGCGCCAGCAGCTTTACTCCGGCTGGACAGGCCCTTGGAAACACCATATATTTT